This section outlines one T cell receptor (beta chain) sequence together with its context. Its antigen has not been determined. No clone much larger than this one lies a single base away; base qualities are absent. Preparation of the library involved the immunoSEQ multiplex PCR assay. For the multiplex PCR, a mixture combining 60 forward primers for TCR Vbeta segments and 13 reverse primers for TCR Jbeta segments was used. The CDR3 region of rearranged TCR beta genes was amplified from genomic DNA by a multiplex PCR assay. The Illumina HiSeq System was used to sequence the amplified TCR beta libraries as 87-base-pair reads. As for the original processing: A later analysis counted some 80 million unique TCR beta chains across the 550 to 800 repertoires, and some 11 million of these chains were shared by at least two donors. A nearest-neighbor algorithm error-corrected the raw reads and collapsed the reads into unique sequences, merging closely related sequences to remove PCR and sequencing errors. CDR3 sequences were aligned to IMGT reference sequences to assign V, D and J gene segments. For a sequence to be retained, a match of at least six nucleotides was required to both a V gene segment and a J gene segment. A rearrangement counted as productive if the CDR3 had no stop codons and remained in frame with V and J, and every other rearrangement counted as non-productive. Following IMGT convention, CDR3 was defined as the stretch from the second conserved V-encoded cysteine to the conserved J-encoded phenylalanine. The earlier analysis of about 620 of the donors excluded sequences that lacked an unambiguous match to a single V gene segment. An earlier analysis of 587 of the donors classified V segments as functional when productive rearrangements were above 56.7% and as segregating when the standard deviation between donors was above 5%. A statistical classification framework was built for diagnosing cytomegalovirus status from the catalog of TCR beta chain sequences. V and J gene assignment, in a later analysis, came from comparing TCR nucleotide sequences with IMGT/GENE-DB human TR gene sequences. The TCRdist pipeline was used in a later analysis to assign CDR3 sequences and most-parsimonious VDJ recombination scenarios. In a later analysis, each TCR beta chain was defined by its CDR3 amino acid sequence together with its V-gene family, and reads lacking a unique V-gene family were excluded. To address suspected cross-contamination and a sequencing artifact, a later analysis removed roughly 640 highly shared, low-generation-probability nucleotide sequences. In a later analysis, a clonal expansion index was calculated for each public chain from normalized within-repertoire ranks of inferred template counts. Generation probabilities in a later analysis came from a VDJ recombination model fitted to out-of-frame rearrangements, and those results were checked against IGoR. In a later analysis, hypergeometric tests were used to score TCR-TCR, TCR-HLA and TCR-CMV co-occurrence, with a repertoire-size bias correction applied to TCR pairs. False discovery rates were estimated in a later analysis by permuting HLA or CMV assignments 20 times. A later analysis grouped co-occurring TCRs with DBSCAN, adding TCRdist sequence similarity when clustering within HLA-allele-positive subsets. For co-occurrence clustering, repertoires with fewer than 30,000 or more than 120,000 public chains were excluded, along with five or six repertoires with anomalous nucleotide sharing. In TCRdb, the immuneACCESS table is reduced to in-frame sequences with V and J assigned. These tables do not hold every clone; where another copy was compared, an unresolved V gene accounts for under half, and the others remain unexplained. Clone size and the V and J calls come from that table; the DNA yielded D and trimming. In this sample the table shows 200,000 to 300,000 clones, roughly four fifths of which occur a single time. Roughly 2% of the sample rests with the top ten.

The data were obtained in a study of cytomegalovirus exposure and HLA in healthy donors (dated by TCRdb to 2016 to 2017). Regarding the research as a whole: An earlier analysis of some 600 of the donors reported 276 Gb of sequence data and approximately 120 million unique TCR beta sequences obtained from 180 million or so T cells. To study patterns of TCR occurrence, a later analysis re-analyzed previously published TCR beta repertoires from 500 to 850 donors and added high-resolution HLA genotyping. All discovery cohort repertoires had been generated on a single sequencing platform. Both class I and class II loci were covered by HLA typing, at four-digit resolution. In a later genetic analysis, genome-wide SNP genotypes for about three fifths of the roughly 670 donors were used, and that subset was treated as a discovery cohort. Alongside the repertoire data, information on donor age, sex, ethnicity and CMV serostatus was compiled. The T cell repertoires of 550 to 850 subjects were profiled by immunosequencing and related to cytomegalovirus serostatus. To predict cytomegalovirus infection status, the study combined high-throughput TCR immunosequencing, statistical association of individual TCRs with disease status, and machine learning. The number of typed donors differed by locus: roughly 629-640 for A, B, C, DRB1 and DQB1; about 520 for DQA1; approximately 600 for DPA1; and around 450 for DPB1. Because of strong linkage in the cohort, roughly five DR-DQ haplotypes were treated as single units for association and clustering. The genetic ancestry cluster associated with self-reported Caucasian donors included about 81% of the roughly 360 genotyped donors. About 280 gigabases of sequencing data and roughly 90 million unique TCR sequences were included in an early release covering several hundred HLA-typed donors. Along with the approximately 670-subject first cohort, a separate validation cohort of some 130 different subjects was used. Across approximately 400 genotyped donors of the cohort, an average of roughly 230,000 unique TCR beta nucleotide sequences per donor were sequenced, and around 20% of those sequences were non-productive. Rather than drawing on any new phenotypic data, the later analysis identified candidate immune exposures from TCR beta sequences and the way those sequences occurred across donors. The aim of the study was to test whether cataloging public T cell receptors could identify signatures of past pathogen exposure. To decide whether each TCR beta V gene segment behaved as functional or pseudogenic, an earlier analysis of 587 of the donors relied on high-throughput TCR beta sequencing. Beyond this particular receptor, the publication reports: A further reported finding was that TCR beta sequences accurately predicted the HLA-A and HLA-B alleles for most subjects in the first cohort. Because some donors lacked HLA typing at each locus, the association tests relied only on the typed subset. A group of highly shared sequence variants was considered likely to be a technical artifact of the sequencing pipeline. It was suggested by the authors that the approach could potentially be generalized to other disease states and immunological phenotypes. In vitro tests confirmed that a few of the cytomegalovirus-associated TCR beta chains recognize cytomegalovirus antigens. A later analysis associated about 18,000 TCR beta sequences with specific HLA alleles at a false discovery rate of 0.05. Because counts were too low, 15 to 20 rarely observed V segments, including chromosome 9 orphons, were excluded from the earlier analysis of around 640 of the donors. Compared with equally common non-associated chains, HLA-associated TCR beta chains in a later analysis were more clonally expanded and had lower generation probabilities. Correlated functional status among segregating V segments might be attributable to linkage disequilibrium, but an unknown experimental factor could not be ruled out. The classifier was reported to diagnose cytomegalovirus status with high specificity and sensitivity in both the original cohort and the validation cohort. The study gave a list of roughly 150 TCR beta chains associated with cytomegalovirus. Most CMV-associated TCR beta chains appeared to be HLA-restricted in a later analysis, and the HLA associations seemed to be driven largely by CMV exposure. Several of the top co-occurrence clusters appeared to be linked to parvovirus B19, influenza, CMV and Epstein-Barr virus, according to a later analysis. Only TCR beta chains were sequenced in this cohort, and the absence of alpha or paired-chain data limited detectable features. When HLA alleles, especially DR and DQ, strongly co-occurred, attributing TCR associations to individual alleles was difficult. In an earlier analysis of some 500 of the donors, most TCR beta V segments were observed in productive rearrangements about 90% or about 30% of the time, broadly matching IMGT annotations. According to a later genetic analysis, donors in an Asian-associated ancestry cluster had fewer N-insertions in productive TCRs than the roughly 700-donor mean. Presence/absence analyses assumed roughly uniform sequencing depth across donors, an assumption that may not hold. Across donors, most TCR sequences were observed very rarely, whereas some public TCRs were present in many individuals. A later genetic analysis associated a missense DCLRE1C variant with V-gene and J-gene trimming of TCR beta chains, and an independent cohort replicated the association. The only immune exposure information available for the cohort was CMV serostatus. According to a later analysis, TCR association rates differed among HLA loci, with DRB1 alleles showing the most associated TCRs and HLA-C alleles showing the fewest.

The cohort was made up of approximately 670 healthy bone marrow donors. At the time of sampling, all cohort members were nominally healthy, though unrecorded immune exposures were likely present. The donor tested CMV seropositive, placing the donor among the 250 to 350 seropositive members of the cohort. Each donor provided a peripheral blood sample, and peripheral blood mononuclear cells were used for TCR beta sequencing. Genomic DNA extraction from the blood cell samples was performed with the Qiagen DNeasy Blood Extraction Kit. What was sequenced was PBMCs. This sequence originates from a woman in her thirties or forties in good health and CMV-seropositive.

CDR3 loop: CASSMGTGLYGYTF. The DNA is TGTGCCAGCAGTATGGGGACAGGGCTCTATGGCTACACCTTC. This sequence uses TRBV6-6 and TRBJ1-2, and 9 junctional nucleotides match TRBD1. Compared with germline, V lacks 5 bases and J lacks 4 bases; bases without a gene match: 5. The germline V gene (reference sequence) gives CDR1 as MNHNY and CDR2 as SVGAGI. The CDR3 covers 14 residues, taking in both the cysteine and the phenylalanine. CDR3 DNA only is kept here, 42 bases in frame from base 1.